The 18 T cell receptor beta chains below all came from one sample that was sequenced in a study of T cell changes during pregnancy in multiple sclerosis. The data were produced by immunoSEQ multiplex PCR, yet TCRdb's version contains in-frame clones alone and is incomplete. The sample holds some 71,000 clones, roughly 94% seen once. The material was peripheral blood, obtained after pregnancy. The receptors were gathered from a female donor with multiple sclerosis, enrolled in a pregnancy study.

Here the CDR3 reads CASSAKQGAGTGELFF. CDR3 DNA sequence: TGTGCCAGCAGCGCAAAACAGGGGGCGGGGACCGGGGAGCTGTTTTTT. The chain has TRBV5-4 and TRBJ2-2; 9 positions match TRBD1. Germline loops: CDR1 SGHNT, CDR2 YYREEE (reference sequence). With V trimmed by 4 bases and J by 5 bases, 9 bases remained unmatched. There are 16 residues in the CDR3.

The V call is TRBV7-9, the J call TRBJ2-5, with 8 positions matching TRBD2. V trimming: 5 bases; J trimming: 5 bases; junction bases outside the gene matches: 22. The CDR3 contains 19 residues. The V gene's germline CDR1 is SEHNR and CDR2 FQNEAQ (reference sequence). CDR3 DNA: TGTGCCAGCAGCCCCCTCCCGGGGGCTAGCGGGCACCCTCGGGAGACCCAGTACTTC. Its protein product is CASSPLPGASGHPRETQYF.

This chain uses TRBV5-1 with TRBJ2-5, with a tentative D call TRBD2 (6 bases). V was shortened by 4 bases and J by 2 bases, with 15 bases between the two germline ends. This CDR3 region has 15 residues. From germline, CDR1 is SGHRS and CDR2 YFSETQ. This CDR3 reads CASSPTSSAQETQYF. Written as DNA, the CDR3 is TGCGCCAGCAGCCCGACGTCTAGCGCTCAAGAGACCCAGTACTTC. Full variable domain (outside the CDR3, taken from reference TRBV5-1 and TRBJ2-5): KAGVTQTPRYLIKTRGQQVTLSCSPISGHRSVSWYQQTPGQGLQFLFEYFSETQRNKGNFPGRFSGRQFSNSRSEMNVSTLELGDSALYLCASSPTSSAQETQYFGPGTRLLVL.

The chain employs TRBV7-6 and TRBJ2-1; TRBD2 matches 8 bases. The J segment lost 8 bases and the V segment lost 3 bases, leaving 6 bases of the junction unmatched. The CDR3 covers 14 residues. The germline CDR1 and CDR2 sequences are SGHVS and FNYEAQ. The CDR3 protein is CASSLLAGPDEQFF. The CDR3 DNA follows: TGTGCCAGCAGCTTGTTAGCGGGACCCGATGAGCAGTTCTTC.

The CDR3 loop is CASSFQGAGANVLTF. Here the CDR3 DNA reads TGTGCCAGCAGTTTTCAGGGGGCTGGGGCCAACGTCCTGACTTTC. The V call is TRBV28, the J call TRBJ2-6; 7 bases align to TRBD1. V lost 3 bases to trimming and J lost 2 bases; unmatched junction nucleotides: 1. The CDR3 is made up of 15 amino acids. Looked up from germline, CDR1 is MDHEN and CDR2 is SYDVKM. The entire variable domain, with the rest obtained from reference TRBV28 and TRBJ2-6, is as follows: DVKVTQSSRYLVKRTGEKVFLECVQDMDHENMFWYRQDPGLGLRLIYFSYDVKMKEKGDIPEGYSVSREKKERFSLILESASTNQTSMYLCASSFQGAGANVLTFGAGSRLTVL.

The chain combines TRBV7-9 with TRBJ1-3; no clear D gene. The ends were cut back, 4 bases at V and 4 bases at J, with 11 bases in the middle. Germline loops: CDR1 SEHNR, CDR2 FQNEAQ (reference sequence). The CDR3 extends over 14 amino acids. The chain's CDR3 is CASSSPSEGNTIYF. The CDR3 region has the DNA TGTGCCAGCAGCTCCCCCAGCGAAGGAAACACCATATATTTT.

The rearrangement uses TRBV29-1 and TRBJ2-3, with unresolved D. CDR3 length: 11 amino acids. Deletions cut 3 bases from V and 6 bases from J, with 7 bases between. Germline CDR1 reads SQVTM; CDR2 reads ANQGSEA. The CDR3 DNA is TGCAGCGTTGATGAGGAGGATACGCAGTATTTT. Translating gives CSVDEEDTQYF.

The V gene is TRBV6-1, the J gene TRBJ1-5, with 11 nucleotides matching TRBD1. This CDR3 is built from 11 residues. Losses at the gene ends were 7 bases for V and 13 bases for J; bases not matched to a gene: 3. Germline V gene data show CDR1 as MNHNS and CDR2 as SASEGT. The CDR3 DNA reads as TGTGCCAGCATCGGACAGGGGGCGCAGCATTTT. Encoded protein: CASIGQGAQHF.

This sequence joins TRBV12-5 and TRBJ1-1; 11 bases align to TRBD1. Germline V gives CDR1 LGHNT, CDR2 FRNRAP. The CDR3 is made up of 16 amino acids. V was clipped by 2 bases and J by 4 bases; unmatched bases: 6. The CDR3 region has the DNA TGTGCTAGTGGTTTGCGATATGGACAGGGGGCCACTGAAGCTTTCTTT. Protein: CASGLRYGQGATEAFF.

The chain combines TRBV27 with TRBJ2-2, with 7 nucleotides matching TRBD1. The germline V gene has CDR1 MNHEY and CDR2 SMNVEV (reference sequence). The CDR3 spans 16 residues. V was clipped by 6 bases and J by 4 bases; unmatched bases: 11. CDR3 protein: CASSFEMGTATGELFF. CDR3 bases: TGTGCCAGCAGCTTCGAGATGGGGACAGCCACCGGGGAGCTGTTTTTT.

CDR3 nucleotides: TGTGCCAGTAGTATAGGCCTAGCGGTAACCTACGAGCAGTACTTC. Translation gives CASSIGLAVTYEQYF. The chain recombines TRBV19 with TRBJ2-7; 7 positions match TRBD2. The CDR3 contains 15 residues. Germline lookup yields CDR1 LNHDA and CDR2 SQIVND (reference sequence). Germline trimming cut 1 base from V and 2 bases from J; bases unmatched to any gene: 5. Together with reference TRBV19 and TRBJ2-7, the CDR3 gives the full variable domain: DGGITQSPKYLFRKEGQNVTLSCEQNLNHDAMYWYRQDPGQGLRLIYYSQIVNDFQKGDIAEGYSVSREKKESFPLTVTSAQKNPTAFYLCASSIGLAVTYEQYFGPGTRLTVT.

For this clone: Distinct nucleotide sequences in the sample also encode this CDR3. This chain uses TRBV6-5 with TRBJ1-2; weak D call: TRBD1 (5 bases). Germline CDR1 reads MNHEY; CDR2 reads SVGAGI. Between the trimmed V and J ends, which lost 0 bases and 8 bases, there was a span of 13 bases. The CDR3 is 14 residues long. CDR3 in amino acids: CASSYSQGQGGYTF. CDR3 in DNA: TGTGCCAGCAGTTACTCGCAGGGTCAGGGAGGCTACACCTTC.

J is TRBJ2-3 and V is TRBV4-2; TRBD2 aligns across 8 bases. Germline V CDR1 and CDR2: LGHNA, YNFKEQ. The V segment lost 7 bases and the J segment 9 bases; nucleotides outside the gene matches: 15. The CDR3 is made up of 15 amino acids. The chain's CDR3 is CASTLAAGDGRTQYF. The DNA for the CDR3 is TGTGCCAGCACCCTCGCAGCGGGAGATGGTAGGACGCAGTATTTT.

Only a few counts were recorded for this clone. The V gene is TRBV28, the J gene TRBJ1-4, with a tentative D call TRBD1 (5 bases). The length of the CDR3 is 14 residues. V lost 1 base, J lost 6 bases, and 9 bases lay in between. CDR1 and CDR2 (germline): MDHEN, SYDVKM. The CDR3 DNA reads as TGTGCCAGCAGTTTATTCTGGGGCCATGAAAAACTGTTTTTT. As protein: CASSLFWGHEKLFF.

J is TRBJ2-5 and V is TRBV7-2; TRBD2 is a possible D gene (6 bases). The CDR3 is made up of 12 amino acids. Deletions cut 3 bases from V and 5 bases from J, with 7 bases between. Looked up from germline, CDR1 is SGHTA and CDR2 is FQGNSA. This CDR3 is CASSFRGETQYF. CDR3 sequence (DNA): TGTGCCAGCAGCTTCCGGGGGGAGACCCAGTACTTC. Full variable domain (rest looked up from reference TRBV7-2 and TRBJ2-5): GAGVSQSPSNKVTEKGKDVELRCDPISGHTALYWYRQSLGQGLEFLIYFQGNSAPDKSGLPSDRFSAERTGGSVSTLTIQRTQQEDSAVYLCASSFRGETQYFGPGTRLLVL.

CDR3 DNA sequence: TGTGCCAGCAGCTTAGCGTCGGGACTAGCGGGCGGCTACGAGCAGTACTTC. Its translation: CASSLASGLAGGYEQYF. The rearrangement uses TRBV7-2 and TRBJ2-7; 12 bases are shared with TRBD2. Germline values: CDR1 SGHTA, CDR2 FQGNSA. The CDR3 contains 17 residues. J gave up 3 bases and V 0 bases, and 6 bases lay outside the gene matches.

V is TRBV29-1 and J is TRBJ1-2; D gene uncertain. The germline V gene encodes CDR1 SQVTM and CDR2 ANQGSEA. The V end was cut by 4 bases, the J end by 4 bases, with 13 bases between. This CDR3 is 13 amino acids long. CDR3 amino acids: CSVGGGRRYGYTF. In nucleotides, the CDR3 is TGCAGCGTTGGAGGAGGGCGACGCTATGGCTACACCTTC.

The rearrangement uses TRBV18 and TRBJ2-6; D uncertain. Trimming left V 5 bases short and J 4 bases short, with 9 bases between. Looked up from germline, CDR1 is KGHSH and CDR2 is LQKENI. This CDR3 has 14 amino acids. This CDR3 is CASSAAIGANVLTF. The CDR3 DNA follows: TGTGCCAGCTCAGCAGCGATCGGGGCCAACGTCCTGACTTTC.